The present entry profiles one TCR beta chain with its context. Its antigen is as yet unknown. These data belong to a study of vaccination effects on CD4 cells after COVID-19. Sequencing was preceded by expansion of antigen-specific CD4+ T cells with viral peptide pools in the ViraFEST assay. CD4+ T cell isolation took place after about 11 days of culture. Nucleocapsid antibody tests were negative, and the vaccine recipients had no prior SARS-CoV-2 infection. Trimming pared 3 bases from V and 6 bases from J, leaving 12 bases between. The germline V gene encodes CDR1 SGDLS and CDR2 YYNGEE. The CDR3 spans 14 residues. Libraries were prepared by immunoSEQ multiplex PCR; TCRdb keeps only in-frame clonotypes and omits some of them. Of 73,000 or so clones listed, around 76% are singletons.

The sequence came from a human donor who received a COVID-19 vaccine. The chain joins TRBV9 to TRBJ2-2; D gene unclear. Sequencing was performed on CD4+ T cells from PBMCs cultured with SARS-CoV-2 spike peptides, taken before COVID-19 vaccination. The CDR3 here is CASSEGRVAGELFF. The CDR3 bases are TGTGCCAGCAGCGAGGGCCGTGTCGCCGGGGAGCTGTTTTTT. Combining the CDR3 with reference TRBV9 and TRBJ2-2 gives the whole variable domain DSGVTQTPKHLITATGQRVTLRCSPRSGDLSVYWYQQSLDQGLQFLIQYYNGEERAKGNILERFSAQQFPDLHSELNLSSLELGDSALYFCASSEGRVAGELFFGEGSRLTVL.